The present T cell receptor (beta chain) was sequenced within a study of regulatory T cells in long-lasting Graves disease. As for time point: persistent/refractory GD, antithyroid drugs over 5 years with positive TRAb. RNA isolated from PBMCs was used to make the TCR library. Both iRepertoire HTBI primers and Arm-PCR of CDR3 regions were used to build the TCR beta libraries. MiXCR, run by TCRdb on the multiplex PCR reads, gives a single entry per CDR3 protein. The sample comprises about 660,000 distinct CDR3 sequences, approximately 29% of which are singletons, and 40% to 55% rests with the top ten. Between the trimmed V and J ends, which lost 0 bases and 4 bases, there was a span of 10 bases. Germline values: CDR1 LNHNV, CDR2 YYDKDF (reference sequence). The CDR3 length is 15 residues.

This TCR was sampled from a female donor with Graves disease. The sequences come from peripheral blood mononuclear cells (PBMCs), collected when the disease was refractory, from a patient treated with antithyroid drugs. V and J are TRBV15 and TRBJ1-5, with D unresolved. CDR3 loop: CATSREDGRNQPQHF. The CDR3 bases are TGTGCCACCAGCAGAGAAGATGGGAGGAATCAGCCCCAGCATTTT. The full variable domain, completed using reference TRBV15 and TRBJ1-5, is DAMVIQNPRYQVTQFGKPVTLSCSQTLNHNVMYWYQQKSSQAPKLLFHYYDKDFNNEADTPDNFQSRRPNTSFCFLDIRSPGLGDTAMYLCATSREDGRNQPQHFGDGTRLSIL.